The clone carrying this T cell receptor beta chain was observed a few times. CD45RA+ naive and CD45RA-negative memory subsets were separated from CD4+ cells. Each subset's genomic DNA was split evenly across several immunoSEQ plates. Each PCR replicate from the sorted subsets contained around 0.2 ug DNA, which is roughly 33,000 T cell genomes. The data were produced by immunoSEQ multiplex PCR, yet TCRdb's version contains in-frame clones alone and is incomplete. The repertoire holds 2.3 million or so clones, with 85% to 95% as singletons. The sample belongs to a study of shared clonotypes between healthy human individuals. The ends were cut back, 0 bases at V and 4 bases at J, with 16 bases in the middle. In germline, CDR1 is MGHRA, CDR2 YSYEKL. The CDR3 runs to 17 residues.

Sample: naive CD4+ T cells from PBMCs. The subset is: CD45RA+ positively selected. This chain joins TRBV4-1 and TRBJ1-5; no reliable D call. The TCR was taken from a man aged 18 to 29 in good health. Some clones in this sample may be carry-over from other donors' samples. The CDR3 region has the DNA TGCGCCAGCAGCCAAGATCCTGGATGGGGTGGGAATCAGCCCCAGCATTTT. Protein: CASSQDPGWGGNQPQHF.